Listed below are T cell receptor beta chains from one sample, sequenced in a study of blood T cells in healthy people across ages. TCRdb re-derived calls from the 5' RACE reads in MiXCR, one entry per CDR3 protein. This sample has about 1,600,000 distinct CDR3 sequences; about 40% occur once, and the top ten carry roughly 7.7%. The sequencing sample was made of blood. The source is a young woman in good health. Both conserved end residues are part of each CDR3. A D gene is named only where the DNA matches it firmly. Clone sizes are given selectively: once, few, many, or a class where the clone is expanded.

j_gene: TRBJ2-1; d_gene: TRBD2; v_gene: TRBV18; abundance: few; CDR3aa: CASSPEAGGYYNEQFF; CDR3nt: TGTGCCAGCTCACCCGAAGCGGGAGGGTACTACAATGAGCAGTTCTTC
j_gene: TRBJ2-7; d_gene: .; v_gene: TRBV28; abundance: .; CDR3aa: CASVAQSSYNEQYF; CDR3nt: TGTGCCAGCGTGGCACAGAGCTCCTACAATGAGCAGTACTTC
j_gene: TRBJ1-2; d_gene: TRBD1; v_gene: TRBV9; abundance: .; CDR3aa: CASSVIRQGAGYGYTF; CDR3nt: TGTGCCAGCAGCGTAATCCGCCAGGGGGCTGGCTATGGCTACACCTTC
j_gene: TRBJ1-4; d_gene: TRBD1; v_gene: TRBV20-1; abundance: .; CDR3aa: CSATWDRNEKLFF; CDR3nt: TGCAGTGCCACCTGGGACAGGAATGAAAAACTGTTTTTT
j_gene: TRBJ1-1; d_gene: .; v_gene: TRBV7-3; abundance: .; CDR3aa: CTSSPLGKGEPEAFF; CDR3nt: TGTACCAGCAGCCCCTTAGGGAAAGGGGAGCCTGAAGCTTTCTTT
j_gene: TRBJ2-1; d_gene: .; v_gene: TRBV2; abundance: few; CDR3aa: CASSASIEQFF; CDR3nt: TGTGCCAGCAGTGCAAGCATCGAGCAGTTCTTC
j_gene: TRBJ2-3; d_gene: .; v_gene: TRBV21-1; abundance: once; CDR3aa: CASSKEVWGARSTQYF; CDR3nt: TGTGCCAGCAGCAAAGAGGTGTGGGGGGCCCGGAGTACGCAGTATTTT
j_gene: TRBJ1-5; d_gene: .; v_gene: TRBV28; abundance: .; CDR3aa: CASSLPPQPQHF; CDR3nt: TGTGCCAGCAGCCTCCCGCCACAGCCCCAGCATTTT
j_gene: TRBJ2-1; d_gene: .; v_gene: TRBV4-1; abundance: few; CDR3aa: CASSQEGQGWGSNEQFF; CDR3nt: TGCGCCAGCAGCCAAGAAGGGCAGGGTTGGGGCTCCAATGAGCAGTTCTTC
j_gene: TRBJ1-5; d_gene: .; v_gene: TRBV6-1; abundance: .; CDR3aa: CASKWEVYSNQPQHF; CDR3nt: TGTGCCAGCAAATGGGAGGTTTATAGCAATCAGCCCCAGCATTTT
j_gene: TRBJ2-7; d_gene: .; v_gene: TRBV9; abundance: .; CDR3aa: CASSAYDLGYEQYF; CDR3nt: TGTGCCAGCAGCGCATACGACCTGGGCTACGAGCAGTACTTC
j_gene: TRBJ2-7; d_gene: .; v_gene: TRBV27; abundance: .; CDR3aa: CASSPRDLTNNEQYF; CDR3nt: TGTGCCAGCAGTCCCCGGGACCTGACGAACAATGAGCAGTACTTC
j_gene: TRBJ2-5; d_gene: TRBD1; v_gene: TRBV2; abundance: .; CDR3aa: CASSEAGTGGTQYF; CDR3nt: TGTGCCAGCAGTGAAGCCGGGACAGGGGGGACCCAGTACTTC
j_gene: TRBJ2-5; d_gene: .; v_gene: TRBV29-1; abundance: many; CDR3aa: CSVEAGYETQYF; CDR3nt: TGCAGCGTTGAAGCTGGGTACGAGACCCAGTACTTC
j_gene: TRBJ2-7; d_gene: TRBD1; v_gene: TRBV7-9; abundance: .; CDR3aa: CASSYGQASYEQYF; CDR3nt: TGTGCCAGCAGCTATGGACAGGCCTCCTACGAGCAGTACTTC
j_gene: TRBJ2-1; d_gene: .; v_gene: TRBV4-1; abundance: few; CDR3aa: CASSQVQGVGNNEQFF; CDR3nt: TGCGCCAGCAGCCAGGTTCAAGGGGTTGGGAACAATGAGCAGTTCTTC
j_gene: TRBJ1-3; d_gene: TRBD1; v_gene: TRBV12-3/TRBV12-4; abundance: .; CDR3aa: CASSLGTGGSGNTIYF; CDR3nt: TGTGCCAGCAGTCTCGGGACAGGGGGGTCCGGAAACACCATATATTTT
j_gene: TRBJ1-1; d_gene: TRBD1; v_gene: TRBV25-1; abundance: .; CDR3aa: CASSEKEGGSEAFF; CDR3nt: TGTGCCAGCAGTGAAAAAGAAGGGGGCTCTGAAGCTTTCTTT
j_gene: TRBJ2-3; d_gene: .; v_gene: TRBV20-1; abundance: few; CDR3aa: CSARSATDTQYF; CDR3nt: TGCAGTGCTAGATCAGCCACAGATACGCAGTATTTT
j_gene: TRBJ2-2; d_gene: TRBD1; v_gene: TRBV29-1; abundance: few; CDR3aa: CSVDWDRDTGELFF; CDR3nt: TGCAGCGTCGACTGGGACAGGGACACCGGGGAGCTGTTTTTT